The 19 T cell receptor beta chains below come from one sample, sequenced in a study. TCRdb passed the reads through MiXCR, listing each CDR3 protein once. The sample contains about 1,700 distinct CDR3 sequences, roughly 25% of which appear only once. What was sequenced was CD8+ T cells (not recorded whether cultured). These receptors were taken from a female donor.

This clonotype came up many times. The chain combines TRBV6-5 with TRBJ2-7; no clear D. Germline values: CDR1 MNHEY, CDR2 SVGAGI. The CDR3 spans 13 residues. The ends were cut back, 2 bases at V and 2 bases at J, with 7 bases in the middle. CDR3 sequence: CASSYNRAYEQYF. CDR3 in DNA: TGTGCCAGCAGTTACAACCGAGCCTACGAGCAGTACTTC.

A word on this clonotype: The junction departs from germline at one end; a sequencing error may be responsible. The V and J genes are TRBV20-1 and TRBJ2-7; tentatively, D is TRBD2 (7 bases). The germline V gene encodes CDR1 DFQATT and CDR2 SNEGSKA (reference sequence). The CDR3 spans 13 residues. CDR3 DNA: TGCAGTGCTCGGGGGGCATCCTCCCACGAGCAGTACTTC. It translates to CSARGASSHEQYF.

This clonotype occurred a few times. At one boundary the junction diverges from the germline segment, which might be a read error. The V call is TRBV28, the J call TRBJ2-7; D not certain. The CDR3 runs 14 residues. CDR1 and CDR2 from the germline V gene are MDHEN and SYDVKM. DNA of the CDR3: TGTGCCGGCAGTTTCGTCGGCTCGGCCTGCGAGCAGTACTTC. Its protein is CAGSFVGSACEQYF.

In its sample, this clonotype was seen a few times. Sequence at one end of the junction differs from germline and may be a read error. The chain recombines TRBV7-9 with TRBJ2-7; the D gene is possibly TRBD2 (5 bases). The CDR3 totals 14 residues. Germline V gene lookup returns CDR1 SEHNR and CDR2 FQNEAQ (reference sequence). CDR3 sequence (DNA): TGCGCCAGCAGCCCCCCTAGAGGGAGCTACGAGCAGTACTTC. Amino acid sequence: CASSPPRGSYEQYF.

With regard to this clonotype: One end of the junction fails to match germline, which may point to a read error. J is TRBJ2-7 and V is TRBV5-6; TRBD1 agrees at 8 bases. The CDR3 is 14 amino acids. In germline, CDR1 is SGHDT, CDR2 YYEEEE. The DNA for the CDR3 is TGTGCCAACAGCCTCGACAGGGGTCTATACGAGCAGTACTTC. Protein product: CANSLDRGLYEQYF.

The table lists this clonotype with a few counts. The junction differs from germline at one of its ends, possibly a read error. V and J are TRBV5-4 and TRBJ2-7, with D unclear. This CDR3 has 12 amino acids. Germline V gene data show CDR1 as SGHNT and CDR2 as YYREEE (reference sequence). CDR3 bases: TGTGCCAGCAGCTTGGATGGCTACGAGCAGCACTTC. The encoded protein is CASSLDGYEQHF.

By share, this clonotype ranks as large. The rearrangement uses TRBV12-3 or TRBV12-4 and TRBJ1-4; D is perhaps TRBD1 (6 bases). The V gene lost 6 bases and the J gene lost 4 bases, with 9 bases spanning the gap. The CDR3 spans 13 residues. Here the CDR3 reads CASRDSLNEKLFF. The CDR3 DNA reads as TGTGCCAGCAGGGACAGCCTTAATGAAAAACTGTTTTTT.

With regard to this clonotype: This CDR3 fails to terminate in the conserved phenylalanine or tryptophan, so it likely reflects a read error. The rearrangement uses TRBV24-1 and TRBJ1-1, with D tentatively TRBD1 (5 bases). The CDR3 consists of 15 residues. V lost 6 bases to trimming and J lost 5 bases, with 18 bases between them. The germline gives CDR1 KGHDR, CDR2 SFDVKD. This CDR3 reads CATSRTVPGRTEAFL. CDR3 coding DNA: TGTGCCACCAGTCGAACGGTCCCAGGGCGAACTGAAGCTTTCCTT.

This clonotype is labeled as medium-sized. CDR3 coding DNA: TGTGCCAGCAGTTTACTGGGACTAGCGGGAGACTACGAGCAGTACTTC. Translation gives CASSLLGLAGDYEQYF. The chain links TRBV27 to TRBJ2-7, with TRBD2 identical over 14 bases. Germline V gene lookup returns CDR1 MNHEY and CDR2 SMNVEV (reference sequence). With V trimmed by 2 bases and J by 3 bases, 3 bases remained unmatched. This CDR3 contains 16 residues.

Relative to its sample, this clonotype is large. CDR3 in amino acids: CASSVDRGVTYEQYF. The CDR3 DNA reads as TGTGCCAGCAGTGTGGACAGGGGTGTAACCTACGAGCAGTACTTC. This sequence joins TRBV2 and TRBJ2-7; TRBD1 agrees at 9 bases. This CDR3 is built from 15 residues. CDR1 and CDR2 (germline): SNHLY, FYNNEI. Trimming took 4 bases from V and 2 from J; bases not matched to a gene: 6.

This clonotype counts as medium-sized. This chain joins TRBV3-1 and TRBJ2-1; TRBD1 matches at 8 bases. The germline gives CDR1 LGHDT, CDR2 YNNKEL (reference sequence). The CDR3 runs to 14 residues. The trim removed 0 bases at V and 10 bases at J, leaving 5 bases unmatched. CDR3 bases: TGTGCCAGCAGCCAAGAACAGGGGGGCGACGAGCAGTTCTTC. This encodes CASSQEQGGDEQFF.

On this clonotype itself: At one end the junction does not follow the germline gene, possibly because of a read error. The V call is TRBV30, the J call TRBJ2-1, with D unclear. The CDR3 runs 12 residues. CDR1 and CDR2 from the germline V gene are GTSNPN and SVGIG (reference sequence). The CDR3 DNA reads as TGTGTCTGGAGTCCACCCGGACCTGAGCAGTTCTTC. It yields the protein CVWSPPGPEQFF.

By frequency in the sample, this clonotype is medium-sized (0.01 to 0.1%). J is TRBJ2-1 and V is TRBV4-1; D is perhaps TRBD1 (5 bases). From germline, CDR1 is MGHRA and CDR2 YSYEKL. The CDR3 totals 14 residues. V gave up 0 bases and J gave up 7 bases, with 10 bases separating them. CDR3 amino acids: CASSQDRVVNEQFF. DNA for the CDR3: TGCGCCAGCAGCCAAGACAGGGTGGTGAATGAGCAGTTCTTC.

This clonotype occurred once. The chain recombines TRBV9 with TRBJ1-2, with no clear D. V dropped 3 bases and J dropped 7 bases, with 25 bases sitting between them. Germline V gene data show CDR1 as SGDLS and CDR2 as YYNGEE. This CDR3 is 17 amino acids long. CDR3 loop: CASSAEALGEYFSGYTF. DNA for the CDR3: TGTGCCAGCAGCGCCGAGGCTCTTGGAGAGTACTTTAGTGGCTACACCTTC.

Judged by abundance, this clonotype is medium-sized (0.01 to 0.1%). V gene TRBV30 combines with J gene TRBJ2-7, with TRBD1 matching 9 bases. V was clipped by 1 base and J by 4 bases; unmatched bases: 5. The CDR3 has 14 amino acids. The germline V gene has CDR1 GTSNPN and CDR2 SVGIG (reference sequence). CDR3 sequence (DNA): TGTGCCTGGAGTGAAGGGACAGGGTTGTACGAGCAGTACTTC. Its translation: CAWSEGTGLYEQYF.

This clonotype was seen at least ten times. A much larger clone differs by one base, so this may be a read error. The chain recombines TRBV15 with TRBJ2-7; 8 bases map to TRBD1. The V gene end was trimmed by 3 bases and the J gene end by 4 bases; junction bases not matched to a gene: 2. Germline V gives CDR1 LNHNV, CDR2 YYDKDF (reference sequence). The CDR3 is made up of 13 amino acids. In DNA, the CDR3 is TGTGCCACCAGCAGGACAGGGGCGTACGAGCAGTACTTC. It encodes CATSRTGAYEQYF.

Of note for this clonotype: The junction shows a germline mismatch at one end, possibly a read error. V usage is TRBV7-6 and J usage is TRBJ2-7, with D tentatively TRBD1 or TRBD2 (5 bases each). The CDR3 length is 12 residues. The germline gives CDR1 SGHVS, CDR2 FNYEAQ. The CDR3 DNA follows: TGTGCCAGCAGCCCAGTGGGGACCGAGCATTACTTC. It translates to CASSPVGTEHYF.

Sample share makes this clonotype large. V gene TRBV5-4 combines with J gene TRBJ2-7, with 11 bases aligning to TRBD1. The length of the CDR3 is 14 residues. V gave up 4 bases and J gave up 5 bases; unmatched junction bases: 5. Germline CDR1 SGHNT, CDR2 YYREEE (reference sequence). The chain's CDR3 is CASSPGQGVDEQYF. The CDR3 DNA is TGTGCCAGCAGCCCGGGACAGGGGGTTGACGAGCAGTACTTC.

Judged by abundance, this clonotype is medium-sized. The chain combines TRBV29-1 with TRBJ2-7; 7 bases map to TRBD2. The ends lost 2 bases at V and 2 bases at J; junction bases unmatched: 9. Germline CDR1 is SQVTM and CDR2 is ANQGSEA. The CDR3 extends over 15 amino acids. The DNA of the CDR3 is TGCAGCGTTGAAATGCAGTCTAGCGGTCCCTACGAGCAGTACTTC. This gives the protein CSVEMQSSGPYEQYF.